Included here is one T cell receptor beta chain sequence, with context. The sample originates from a study of blood T cell repertoires in COVID-19. Across the study: Acute-phase and convalescent COVID-19 samples originated in the United States, Italy and Spain. Sources were T cells, B-cell-depleted T cells, or PBMCs; the material itself was cDNA or gDNA.

Here immunoSEQ multiplex PCR was the method, and the copy in TCRdb shows in-frame clones only, minus some. This sample has around 150,000 clones, with over 75% found just once. The sequenced sample was peripheral blood. This receptor was identified in a man aged 60 to 69 with active or convalescent COVID-19.

Here the CDR3 reads CASSSSRQGAGTDTQYF. The CDR3 DNA reads TGTGCCAGTAGTAGCTCCCGACAGGGGGCTGGGACAGATACGCAGTATTTT. The V call is TRBV19, the J call TRBJ2-3; 10 bases agree with TRBD1. The J segment lost 3 bases and the V segment lost 4 bases, leaving 10 bases of the junction unmatched. Germline V gene lookup returns CDR1 LNHDA and CDR2 SQIVND (reference sequence). The CDR3 covers 17 residues.